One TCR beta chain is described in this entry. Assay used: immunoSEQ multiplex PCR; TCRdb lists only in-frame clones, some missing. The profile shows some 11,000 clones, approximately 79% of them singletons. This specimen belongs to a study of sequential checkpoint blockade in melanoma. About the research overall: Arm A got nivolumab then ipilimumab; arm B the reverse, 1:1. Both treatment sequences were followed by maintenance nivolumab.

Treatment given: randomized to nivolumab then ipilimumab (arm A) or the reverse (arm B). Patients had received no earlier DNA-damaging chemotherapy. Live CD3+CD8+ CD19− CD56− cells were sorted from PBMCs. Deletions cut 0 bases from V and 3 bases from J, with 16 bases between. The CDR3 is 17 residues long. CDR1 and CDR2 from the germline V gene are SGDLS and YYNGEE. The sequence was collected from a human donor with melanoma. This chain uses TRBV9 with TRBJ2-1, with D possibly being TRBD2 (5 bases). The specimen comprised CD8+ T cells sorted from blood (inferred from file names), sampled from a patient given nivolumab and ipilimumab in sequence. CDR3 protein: CASSVGWSGRVYNEQFF. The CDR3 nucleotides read TGTGCCAGCAGCGTAGGTTGGAGCGGTAGGGTCTACAATGAGCAGTTCTTC.